The 5 T cell receptor beta chains reported below all come from one sample, sequenced in a study of blood T cell repertoires in COVID-19. TCRdb's copy holds only in-frame clones and misses some; the assay was immunoSEQ multiplex PCR. The table has around 180,000 clones, about 84% seen once; the top ten hold around 6.8%. Specimen: peripheral blood. Every receptor here comes from a human donor in a cohort sampled during active COVID-19.

CDR3 bases: TGTGCCAGCAGTTACCGGGGGGCGAGCTATGGCTACACCTTC. Protein: CASSYRGASYGYTF. J is TRBJ1-2 and V is TRBV6-5; D might be TRBD1 (6 bases). Germline V lookup: CDR1 MNHEY, CDR2 SVGAGI. The CDR3 is 14 amino acids. V shed 2 bases and J shed 4 bases, with 11 bases lying between them.

The chain joins TRBV9 to TRBJ2-2, with 8 positions matching TRBD2. CDR1 and CDR2 from the germline V gene are SGDLS and YYNGEE. The CDR3 covers 16 residues. After removal of 2 bases from V and 5 bases from J, the junction contained 8 bases not matched to a gene. CDR3 residues: CASSVSGGPGTGELFF. The DNA for the CDR3 is TGTGCCAGCAGCGTTTCGGGGGGGCCTGGTACCGGGGAGCTGTTTTTT.

The genes are TRBV29-1 and TRBJ2-3; D is undetermined. The germline gives CDR1 SQVTM, CDR2 ANQGSEA. The CDR3 runs 13 residues. V was trimmed by 3 bases and J by 0 bases, leaving 7 bases between them. The CDR3 sequence: CSVDAASTDTQYF. CDR3 coding DNA: TGCAGCGTTGATGCAGCGAGCACAGATACGCAGTATTTT.

The sample holds a few counts of this clone. The genes are TRBV6-5 and TRBJ2-7; TRBD1 is a possible D gene (6 bases). The CDR3 covers 14 residues. CDR1 and CDR2 from the germline V gene are MNHEY and SVGAGI. The V gene lost 0 bases and the J gene lost 0 bases, with 6 bases spanning the gap. DNA of the CDR3: TGTGCCAGCAGTTACTCAGGGGGCTCCTACGAGCAGTACTTC. It specifies CASSYSGGSYEQYF.

Concerning this clone: The junction departs from germline at one end; a sequencing error may be responsible. The gene calls are TRBV14 and TRBJ2-7; TRBD2 matches 9 bases. The CDR3 has 13 residues. Germline loops: CDR1 SGHDN, CDR2 FVKESK. The CDR3 region has the DNA TGTGCCAGCAGCCAAGGGGAGGCCGGGACTAGCAGCTTC. Protein product: CASSQGEAGTSSF.